This T cell receptor beta chain was identified in a study of blood T cell repertoires in COVID-19. Study-wide background: The study drew acute and convalescent COVID-19 samples from the United States, Italy and Spain.

TCRdb keeps only in-frame clones here, not all; method: immunoSEQ multiplex PCR. This sample has about 280,000 clones; 70% to 90% occur once, and the top ten carry 10% to 15%. It was during active infection that Seattle patients were enrolled and then longitudinally followed. This TCR was sampled from a woman in her 70s with COVID-19, enrolled during active disease. What was sequenced was peripheral blood.

The CDR3: CASSPGGPAYNEQFF. In DNA form, the CDR3 reads TGTGCCAGCAGCCCCGGGGGGCCCGCCTACAATGAGCAGTTCTTC. This chain joins TRBV27 and TRBJ2-1; D may be TRBD2 (7 bases). The V gene's germline CDR1 is MNHEY and CDR2 SMNVEV (reference sequence). Trimming stripped 6 bases from V and 2 bases from J, with 14 bases between. The CDR3 extends over 15 amino acids.